The 26 T cell receptor beta chains given below trace back to one sample, sequenced in a study of T cell clonality in common variable immunodeficiency. The data were produced by immunoSEQ multiplex PCR, yet TCRdb's version contains in-frame clones alone and is incomplete. The sample was found to contain about 52,000 clones, and every one recurs. The sample taken for sequencing was peripheral blood mononuclear cells. The receptors were gathered from a person between 18 and 69 years old in good health.

This clone was counted ten times or more. Coverage ceases 3 residues before the CDR3 finishes, and the germline J gene fills in the end. The chain joins TRBV4-1 to TRBJ2-6; TRBD1 matches at 12 bases. Germline trimming cut 1 base from V and 2 bases from J; bases unmatched to any gene: 3. The CDR3 is 18 residues long. Per germline, CDR1 MGHRA and CDR2 YSYEKL. The CDR3 is CASSQVGTGGAGANVLTF. The CDR3 bases that were read are TGCGCCAGCAGCCAAGTGGGGACAGGGGGCGCTGGGGCCAACGTC.

This clone was observed many times. The read terminates 3 residues before the CDR3 end, so the remaining end is supplied by the germline J gene. V gene TRBV7-3 combines with J gene TRBJ2-1, with D possibly TRBD2 on 6 matching bases. The CDR3 has 14 residues. Trimming cost V 2 bases and J 8 bases, with 13 bases left between them. The germline V gene has CDR1 SGHTA and CDR2 FQGTGA. The CDR3 sequence is CASSLRQGGHEQFF. CDR3 DNA (partial): TGTGCCAGCAGCTTACGTCAGGGAGGTCATGAG.

In this sample, this clone turned up many times. The CDR3 end lies 3 residues beyond the end of the read and is filled in from the germline J gene. This chain uses TRBV5-1 with TRBJ1-1, with TRBD1 as a possible D gene (5 bases). Germline CDR1 and CDR2: SGHRS and YFSETQ. The CDR3 contains 15 residues. The V and J ends lost 1 base and 3 bases respectively, with 13 bases between them. The covered CDR3 bases are TGCGCCAGCAGCTTGCCGCCCTTGGGGCACACTGAA. It encodes CASSLPPLGHTE. The full CDR3 reads CASSLPPLGHTEAFF. Drawing the rest from reference TRBV5-1 and TRBJ1-1, the complete variable domain is KAGVTQTPRYLIKTRGQQVTLSCSPISGHRSVSWYQQTPGQGLQFLFEYFSETQRNKGNFPGRFSGRQFSNSRSEMNVSTLELGDSALYLCASSLPPLGHTEAFFGQGTRLTVV.

In this sample, this clone turned up many times. The read ends 3 residues shy of where the CDR3 ends; the end is completed using the germline J gene. This chain connects TRBV6-2 or TRBV6-3 to TRBJ1-2; TRBD1 aligns across 8 bases. In germline, CDR1 is MNHEY, CDR2 SVGEGT. The junction had 2 bases not matched to a gene; V was cut back by 5 bases and J by 3 bases. The CDR3 spans 13 residues. The CDR3 spells CASSADRDYGYTF. The sequenced CDR3 bases are TGTGCCAGCAGTGCGGACAGGGACTATGGC.

This clone was observed a handful of times. A much larger clone differs from this one at a single base, so this may be a read error. The read falls 3 residues short of the CDR3 end, and the missing part is taken from the germline J gene. This sequence joins TRBV2 and TRBJ2-3; D perhaps matches TRBD1 (6 bases). The CDR3 is made up of 13 amino acids. CDR1 is SNHLY and CDR2 is FYNNEI in the germline V gene. The CDR3 DNA, read in part, is TGTGCCAGCAGTGGCGACAGGAATCGGCCG. Residues: CASSGDRNRP. The entire CDR3 sequence reads CASSGDRNRPQYF. Complete variable domain (other parts from reference TRBV2 and TRBJ2-3): EPEVTQTPSHQVTQMGQEVILRCVPISNHLYFYWYRQILGQKVEFLVSFYNNEISEKSEIFDDQFSVERPDGSNFTLKIRSTKLEDSAMYFCASSGDRNRPQYFGPGTRLTVL.

This clone was seen many times. The CDR3 end is not reached by the read, which stops 3 residues before it; the germline J gene fills it in. The chain couples TRBV6-2 or TRBV6-3 to TRBJ1-6; TRBD1 might be the D (5 bases). CDR3 length equals 13 residues. Germline lookup yields CDR1 MNHEY and CDR2 SVGEGT. Deletions cut 6 bases from V and 7 bases from J, with 10 bases between. The covered CDR3 bases are TGTGCCAGCAGAGGGACTTACAATTCACCC. Protein product: CASRGTYNSP. The entire CDR3 protein is CASRGTYNSPLHF.

This clone has a count of ten or more. CDR3 in amino acids: CSARPPGASEEKLFF. The CDR3 bases that were read are TGCAGTGCTAGGCCCCCAGGGGCTAGTGAAGAAAAA. The chain employs TRBV20-1 and TRBJ1-4, with a weak D call TRBD1 (6 bases). The read stops 3 residues short of the end of the CDR3; the missing end is completed from the germline J gene. From germline, CDR1 is DFQATT and CDR2 SNEGSKA (reference sequence). The CDR3 is made up of 15 amino acids. The V and J ends lost 3 bases and 8 bases respectively, with 19 bases between them.

This clone was observed at least ten times. The read stops 3 residues short of the end of the CDR3; the missing end is completed from the germline J gene. The chain combines TRBV20-1 with TRBJ1-1, with D tentatively TRBD1 (5 bases). Looked up from germline, CDR1 is DFQATT and CDR2 is SNEGSKA (reference sequence). The CDR3 contains 18 residues. Trimming shortened V by 0 bases and J by 2 bases, and 22 bases separated the two germline ends. The sequenced part of the CDR3 DNA is TGCAGTGCTAGAGATCTCGGCAGGGTCGGGCGAGACAACACTGAA. Amino acid sequence: CSARDLGRVGRDNTE. The whole CDR3 is CSARDLGRVGRDNTEAFF.

This clone was detected only a few times. The sequenced CDR3 bases are TGTGCCAGCTCGCCGGGACAGGGGGCGAAGGGT. Amino acids: CASSPGQGAKG. The whole CDR3 protein is CASSPGQGAKGQYF. This chain uses TRBV18 with TRBJ2-4, with 12 bases matching TRBD1. Sequencing ends 3 residues short of the CDR3 end; the germline J gene provides the rest. Germline CDR1 is KGHSH and CDR2 is LQKENI. The CDR3 covers 14 residues.

For this clone: The read comes to an end 3 residues before the CDR3 does, leaving the germline J gene to fill in the end. The rearrangement links TRBV7-6 to TRBJ2-3; weak D call: TRBD1 (6 bases). Germline CDR1 SGHVS, CDR2 FNYEAQ. The CDR3 contains 14 residues. CDR3 bases read: TGTGCCAGCAGCTTTCCAGGGGAAGGTCAGCCG. This gives the protein CASSFPGEGQP. The full CDR3 protein is CASSFPGEGQPQYF.

This clone was counted between two and nine times. The CDR3 end is not reached by the read, which stops 3 residues before it; the germline J gene fills it in. The chain is built from TRBV18 and TRBJ1-2; 8 bases are a match to TRBD1. Germline CDR1 KGHSH, CDR2 LQKENI. This CDR3 is built from 15 residues. CDR3 DNA, as far as it was read: TGTGCCAGCTCACCAGCAGGGGGCGATTTTTACGAC. Its translation: CASSPAGGDFYD. The entire CDR3 is CASSPAGGDFYDYTF.

The sample holds many counts of this clone. CDR3 loop: CASSLWGTGGAAYNEQFF. The sequenced CDR3 bases are TGTGCCAGCAGTTTATGGGGGACAGGGGGCGCGGCCTACAATGAG. This sequence joins TRBV27 and TRBJ2-1; 12 bases fit TRBD1. The DNA ends 3 residues before the CDR3 does, and the rest of the CDR3 is filled in from the germline J gene. The germline CDR1 and CDR2 sequences are MNHEY and SMNVEV (reference sequence). The CDR3 consists of 18 residues. With 1 base clipped from V and 2 bases from J, the junction kept 6 bases outside the gene matches.

This clone has a count of ten or more. The read ends 3 residues before the CDR3 terminus; that terminus is restored from the germline J gene. The chain combines TRBV7-2 with TRBJ1-1, with D tentatively TRBD1 (6 bases). The germline CDR1 and CDR2 sequences are SGHTA and FQGNSA. V was pared by 1 base and J by 4 bases, with 13 bases between. This CDR3 contains 15 residues. Incomplete CDR3 DNA: TGTGCCAGCAGCTTAGTTGAGGACAGTCGCACTGAA. It yields the protein CASSLVEDSRTE. The CDR3 in full is CASSLVEDSRTEAFF.

This clone was detected ten times or more. The read is 3 residues too short to cover the CDR3 end, so that end is filled in from the germline J gene. The V call is TRBV20-1, the J call TRBJ2-7, with TRBD1 matching 10 bases. Germline CDR1 DFQATT, CDR2 SNEGSKA (reference sequence). The trim removed 0 bases at V and 3 bases at J, leaving 5 bases unmatched. The CDR3 totals 15 residues. The covered CDR3 bases are TGCAGTGCTAGAGACCGGACAGGGGGTTTCTACGAG. Translation gives CSARDRTGGFYE. The full CDR3 protein reads CSARDRTGGFYEQYF.

This clone was observed at least ten times. The read comes to an end 3 residues before the CDR3 does, leaving the germline J gene to fill in the end. The rearrangement joins TRBV19 to TRBJ2-2, with 9 nucleotides matching TRBD2. CDR1 and CDR2 (germline): LNHDA, SQIVND (reference sequence). Trimming cost V 1 base and J 8 bases; bases outside gene matches: 5. The CDR3 spans 15 residues. CDR3 loop: CASSIGGGAVGELFF. The covered CDR3 bases are TGTGCCAGTAGTATAGGCGGGGGGGCCGTGGGGGAG. The full variable domain, in which reference TRBV19 and TRBJ2-2 provide the parts outside the CDR3, is DGGITQSPKYLFRKEGQNVTLSCEQNLNHDAMYWYRQDPGQGLRLIYYSQIVNDFQKGDIAEGYSVSREKKESFPLTVTSAQKNPTAFYLCASSIGGGAVGELFFGEGSRLTVL.

This clone has a handful of counts. A much larger clone lies a single base off, so this may be a read error. The CDR3 is cut off 3 residues early in the read; its end comes from the germline J gene. The chain uses TRBV19 and TRBJ2-3, with D possibly being TRBD2 (5 bases). CDR3 length: 15 residues. CDR1 is LNHDA, CDR2 SQIVND, per germline (reference sequence). The part of the CDR3 DNA that was read is TGTGCCAGTAGTATAGTCGGGGTCCGAAATCAGCCG. This gives the protein CASSIVGVRNQP. The full CDR3 is CASSIVGVRNQPQYF.

Ten or more counts support this clone. The read ends 3 residues early relative to the CDR3; the germline J gene fills the gap. The V call is TRBV7-6, the J call TRBJ2-7, with D tentatively TRBD1 (5 bases). V lost 1 base and J lost 0, with 13 bases in between. The CDR3 contains 16 residues. Germline assignment: CDR1 SGHVS and CDR2 FNYEAQ. The sequenced part of the CDR3 DNA is TGTGCCAGCAGCTTAGAGGCAGGGCCTAGCTCCTACGAG. Encoded protein: CASSLEAGPSSYE. The full CDR3 is CASSLEAGPSSYEQYF.

In this sample, this clone turned up many times. The sequence runs out 3 residues before the end of the CDR3; the remainder is reconstructed from the germline J gene. The rearrangement links TRBV19 to TRBJ2-3; D perhaps matches TRBD2 (5 bases). CDR1 LNHDA and CDR2 SQIVND come from the germline V gene (reference sequence). Deletions cut 2 bases from V and 3 bases from J, with 12 bases between. This CDR3 region has 15 residues. The CDR3 reads CASSIIAGVTDTQYF. The sequenced CDR3 bases are TGTGCCAGTAGTATAATCGCGGGTGTAACAGATACG.

This clone was recorded at least ten times. The missing CDR3 end, 3 residues past where the read stops, is filled in from the germline J gene. The V and J genes are TRBV5-1 and TRBJ2-7, with TRBD2 matching over 15 bases. This CDR3 comprises 16 residues. After removal of 1 base from V and 5 bases from J, the junction contained 4 bases not matched to a gene. Per the germline V gene, CDR1 is SGHRS and CDR2 is YFSETQ. The CDR3 loop reads CASSLSGLAGGNEQYF. The CDR3 bases that were read are TGCGCCAGCAGCTTGTCGGGACTAGCGGGGGGCAACGAG.

At least ten counts were recorded for this clone. The CDR3 extends 3 residues past the end of the read, so its final part is completed from the germline J gene. The V gene is TRBV7-2, the J gene TRBJ2-2, with a weak D call TRBD1 (6 bases). CDR1 SGHTA and CDR2 FQGNSA come from the germline V gene. V dropped 5 bases and J dropped 0 bases, with 10 bases sitting between them. This CDR3 is 15 amino acids long. The DNA read from the CDR3 is TGTGCCAGCAGCCCCGGACAGCCGAACACCGGGGAG. Residues: CASSPGQPNTGE. The full CDR3 protein is CASSPGQPNTGELFF.

This clone has more than one count but fewer than ten. The CDR3 bases that were read are TGTGCCAGTTTCCTGACTAGCGGGGACACAGATACG. Translating gives CASFLTSGDTDT. The full CDR3 protein reads CASFLTSGDTDTQYF. The chain is built from TRBV2 and TRBJ2-3, with 11 bases identical to TRBD2. The read ends 3 residues before the CDR3 terminus; that terminus is restored from the germline J gene. V lost 9 bases to trimming and J lost 2 bases; unmatched junction nucleotides: 7. Germline assignment: CDR1 SNHLY and CDR2 FYNNEI. The CDR3 totals 15 residues.

This clone has at least ten counts. The read stops 3 residues short of the end of the CDR3; the missing end is completed from the germline J gene. This chain uses TRBV20-1 with TRBJ2-5; 12 bases agree with TRBD2. V lost 1 base, J lost 5 bases, and 11 bases stayed unmatched. The germline V gene has CDR1 DFQATT and CDR2 SNEGSKA (reference sequence). CDR3 length: 17 amino acids. The part of the CDR3 DNA that was read is TGCAGTGCTAGAGGAGGTGGACTAGCGGGGCCGCGGGAGACC. Its protein is CSARGGGLAGPRET. The CDR3 as a whole reads CSARGGGLAGPRETQYF.

This clone has more than one count but fewer than ten. The read comes to an end 3 residues before the CDR3 does, leaving the germline J gene to fill in the end. The V gene is TRBV30, the J gene TRBJ1-4; tentative D call: TRBD1 (5 bases). The CDR3 runs to 15 residues. CDR1 is GTSNPN and CDR2 is SVGIG in the germline V gene (reference sequence). The CDR3 reads CAWTIWSSGANVLFF. The sequenced part of the CDR3 DNA is TGTGCCTGGACCATTTGGAGCTCTGGGGCCAACGTA.

This clone has ten or more counts. Coverage ceases 3 residues before the CDR3 finishes, and the germline J gene fills in the end. The chain couples TRBV7-9 to TRBJ2-1; D gene unclear. In germline, CDR1 is SEHNR, CDR2 FQNEAQ (reference sequence). This CDR3 comprises 14 residues. The ends were cut back, 1 base at V and 0 bases at J, with 4 bases in the middle. The CDR3 DNA, read in part, is TGTGCCAGCAGCTTAGTTAGCTCCTACAATGAG. Translated, it gives CASSLVSSYNE. The entire CDR3 is CASSLVSSYNEQFF.

This clone was counted ten times or more. The read ends 3 residues shy of where the CDR3 ends; the end is completed using the germline J gene. The chain is built from TRBV14 and TRBJ2-5; TRBD1 might be the D (6 bases). This CDR3 is 14 amino acids long. The V gene lost 0 bases and the J gene lost 3 bases, with 8 bases spanning the gap. CDR1 SGHDN and CDR2 FVKESK come from the germline V gene. Partial CDR3 DNA: TGTGCCAGCAGCCAAGAAGCAGGGGAAGAGACC. Its translation: CASSQEAGEET. The whole CDR3 is CASSQEAGEETQYF.

This clone was counted ten times or more. The sequenced fragment ends 3 residues before the CDR3 boundary, so the rest is inferred from the germline J gene. The chain links TRBV19 to TRBJ2-5, with 10 bases that match TRBD2. Germline V gene data show CDR1 as LNHDA and CDR2 as SQIVND (reference sequence). J lost 0 bases, V lost 2 bases, and 9 bases had no gene match. The CDR3 covers 18 residues. The CDR3 is CASSIRASGGRNQETQYF. Incomplete CDR3 DNA: TGTGCCAGTAGTATAAGGGCTAGCGGGGGCCGCAACCAAGAGACC.